Following are 29 T cell receptor beta chains from one sample sequenced in a study of PD-L1 blockade in urothelial cancer. Data came from immunoSEQ multiplex PCR; TCRdb stores just in-frame clones and leaves some out. The sample holds 20,000 to 30,000 clones, approximately 86% seen once. The specimen was PBMCs, collected around atezolizumab (anti-PD-L1) treatment. These receptors were taken from a man aged 60 to 75 with urothelial cancer.

This CDR3 is CASSNRQGSQYF. The CDR3 DNA reads TGTGCCAGCAGTAACAGGCAGGGGAGCCAGTACTTC. This chain connects TRBV6-5 to TRBJ2-7, with D tentatively TRBD1 (6 bases). Germline lookup yields CDR1 MNHEY and CDR2 SVGAGI. The CDR3 is made up of 12 amino acids. V was trimmed by 5 bases and J by 10 bases, leaving 15 bases between them.

This chain joins TRBV30 and TRBJ2-2, with 7 bases fitting TRBD1. This CDR3 has 17 amino acids. The V segment lost 3 bases and the J segment 5 bases; nucleotides outside the gene matches: 15. From germline, CDR1 is GTSNPN and CDR2 SVGIG (reference sequence). CDR3 region: CAWRTRDSPLSTGELFF. In nucleotides, the CDR3 is TGTGCCTGGAGAACCCGGGACAGTCCCCTTTCAACCGGGGAGCTGTTTTTT.

The V call is TRBV6-5, the J call TRBJ2-7; TRBD2 matches at 8 bases. Germline CDR1 is MNHEY and CDR2 is SVGAGI. The CDR3 extends over 15 amino acids. After removal of 5 bases from V and 0 bases from J, the junction contained 6 bases not matched to a gene. The CDR3 spells CASSIGSGGSYEQYF. The DNA for the CDR3 is TGTGCCAGCAGTATCGGGAGCGGGGGCTCCTACGAGCAGTACTTC.

The V call is TRBV7-2, the J call TRBJ1-6, with a tentative D call TRBD1 (6 bases). The CDR3 loop spans 14 amino acids. Germline V lookup: CDR1 SGHTA, CDR2 FQGNSA. V gave up 6 bases and J gave up 5 bases, with 11 bases separating them. This chain's CDR3 is CASRPGQNNSPLHF. The CDR3 DNA is TGTGCCAGCAGACCCGGACAGAATAATTCACCCCTCCACTTT.

The chain has TRBV5-1 and TRBJ2-1; no firm D call. Trimming took 4 bases from V and 4 from J, leaving 9 bases between them. This CDR3 region has 13 residues. Germline V gene sequence: CDR1 SGHRS, CDR2 YFSETQ. CDR3 loop: CASSTAGYNEQFF. As DNA, the CDR3 is TGCGCCAGCAGCACAGCCGGTTACAATGAGCAGTTCTTC. The complete variable domain, with remaining parts taken from reference TRBV5-1 and TRBJ2-1, reads KAGVTQTPRYLIKTRGQQVTLSCSPISGHRSVSWYQQTPGQGLQFLFEYFSETQRNKGNFPGRFSGRQFSNSRSEMNVSTLELGDSALYLCASSTAGYNEQFFGPGTRLTVL.

The rearrangement links TRBV9 to TRBJ1-3; unclear D gene. The germline V gene encodes CDR1 SGDLS and CDR2 YYNGEE. The CDR3 extends over 16 amino acids. V shed 1 base and J shed 2 bases, with 13 bases lying between them. In DNA, the CDR3 is TGTGCCAGCAGCGTACGGGGAGCAGCCACTGGAAACACCATATATTTT. Translating it yields CASSVRGAATGNTIYF. The whole variable domain, remainder taken from reference TRBV9 and TRBJ1-3, is DSGVTQTPKHLITATGQRVTLRCSPRSGDLSVYWYQQSLDQGLQFLIQYYNGEERAKGNILERFSAQQFPDLHSELNLSSLELGDSALYFCASSVRGAATGNTIYFGEGSWLTVV.

The chain is built from TRBV5-1 and TRBJ2-2; maybe TRBD2 (6 bases). V lost 0 bases and J lost 8, with 8 bases in between. CDR1 and CDR2 from the germline V gene are SGHRS and YFSETQ. The CDR3 has 13 residues. CDR3 loop: CASSLDRGGELFF. CDR3 DNA sequence: TGCGCCAGCAGCTTGGATCGGGGGGGGGAGCTGTTTTTT.

This chain joins TRBV6-1 and TRBJ2-2; the D gene is possibly TRBD1 (6 bases). The germline V gene encodes CDR1 MNHNS and CDR2 SASEGT. This CDR3 is 15 amino acids long. V was pared by 8 bases and J by 2 bases, with 15 bases between. CDR3 DNA: TGTGCCAGCCGACCCGGGACAAAAAACACCGGGGAGCTGTTTTTT. It encodes CASRPGTKNTGELFF.

The CDR3 region has the DNA TGCGCCAGCGGGACAGCGGCGGGGGAAAAACTGTTTTTT. It translates to CASGTAAGEKLFF. The chain has TRBV10-1 and TRBJ1-4; 7 bases map to TRBD1. Per the germline V gene, CDR1 is WNHNN and CDR2 is SYGVQD (reference sequence). Germline trimming cut 8 bases from V and 8 bases from J; bases unmatched to any gene: 8. The CDR3 is 13 amino acids.

V is TRBV30 and J is TRBJ1-2, with TRBD1 identical over 7 bases. V lost 2 bases to trimming and J lost 13 bases; unmatched junction nucleotides: 10. Germline CDR1 is GTSNPN and CDR2 is SVGIG (reference sequence). The CDR3 runs to 12 residues. Here the CDR3 reads CAWSPPTGKATF. In nucleotides, the CDR3 is TGTGCCTGGAGTCCGCCGACAGGGAAGGCCACCTTC.

The chain combines TRBV4-1 with TRBJ2-3, with 10 bases lining up with TRBD2. The length of the CDR3 is 20 residues. J was trimmed by 2 bases and V by 1 base; bases with no gene match: 15. The germline gives CDR1 MGHRA, CDR2 YSYEKL. The CDR3 nucleotides read TGCGCCAGCAGCCAAGTTCCGGGACTAAGCGGGAGGGACCCCACAGATACGCAGTATTTT. Its protein is CASSQVPGLSGRDPTDTQYF.

The chain links TRBV5-6 to TRBJ2-7, with D possibly being TRBD2 (6 bases). Germline CDR1 SGHDT, CDR2 YYEEEE. Between the trimmed V and J ends, which lost 0 bases and 4 bases, there was a span of 14 bases. CDR3 size: 15 residues. CDR3 sequence (DNA): TGTGCCAGCAGCTTGGACGGGGGTAGGATATACGAGCAGTACTTC. Translation: CASSLDGGRIYEQYF.

This sequence joins TRBV6-4 and TRBJ1-5, with 7 bases identical to TRBD1. CDR1 MRHNA and CDR2 SNTAGT come from the germline V gene. The CDR3 consists of 13 residues. The J segment lost 5 bases and the V segment lost 11 bases, leaving 9 bases of the junction unmatched. CDR3 protein: CALWDRGDQPQHF. CDR3 DNA sequence: TGTGCCTTGTGGGACAGAGGGGATCAGCCCCAGCATTTT.

V gene TRBV6-6 combines with J gene TRBJ2-1, with TRBD2 matching over 15 bases. The CDR3 sequence is 15 residues long. CDR1 and CDR2 from the germline V gene are MNHNY and SVGAGI (reference sequence). J was trimmed by 7 bases and V by 7 bases; bases with no gene match: 5. CDR3 sequence: CASTPGTSGRNEQFF. Here the CDR3 DNA reads TGTGCCAGCACCCCAGGGACTAGCGGGAGGAATGAGCAGTTCTTC.

The chain joins TRBV7-6 to TRBJ1-2; D is unclear. The CDR3 covers 17 residues. Germline-derived CDR1 and CDR2 are SGHVS and FNYEAQ. With 0 bases removed from V and 0 bases from J, the gap between germline ends came to 14 bases. The CDR3 nucleotides are TGTGCCAGCAGCTTAGCGGCAGCCGGGGAAGCTAACTATGGCTACACCTTC. As protein: CASSLAAAGEANYGYTF.

The genes are TRBV7-2 and TRBJ2-1, with 10 bases lining up with TRBD2. Trimming cost V 1 base and J 3 bases; bases outside gene matches: 3. Germline V gene data show CDR1 as SGHTA and CDR2 as FQGNSA. The CDR3 consists of 16 residues. CDR3 amino acids: CASSLVLAGGYNEQFF. CDR3 DNA: TGTGCCAGCAGCTTAGTATTAGCGGGAGGCTACAATGAGCAGTTCTTC.

V is TRBV4-1 and J is TRBJ1-2, with D tentatively TRBD1 (5 bases). CDR3 length: 17 amino acids. Germline assignment: CDR1 MGHRA and CDR2 YSYEKL. V dropped 0 bases and J dropped 0 bases, with 14 bases sitting between them. The CDR3 DNA reads TGCGCCAGCAGCCAAGAAGGGGTTTTGGGGTCTAACTATGGCTACACCTTC. Translated: CASSQEGVLGSNYGYTF.

The rearrangement links TRBV9 to TRBJ1-1; D gene ambiguous. This CDR3 has 13 residues. Germline loops: CDR1 SGDLS, CDR2 YYNGEE. V was clipped by 0 bases and J by 0 bases, with 3 bases between them. CDR3 residues: CASSVALNTEAFF. CDR3 DNA sequence: TGTGCCAGCAGCGTAGCTCTGAACACTGAAGCTTTCTTT.

The V and J genes are TRBV9 and TRBJ1-1; 9 bases agree with TRBD1. CDR3 length: 16 amino acids. V was pared by 4 bases and J by 2 bases, with 9 bases of the junction left unmatched. CDR1 and CDR2 (germline): SGDLS, YYNGEE. As DNA, the CDR3 is TGTGCCAGCAGCCTGCGACAGGGGGTAATCAACACTGAAGCTTTCTTT. Protein sequence: CASSLRQGVINTEAFF.

V gene TRBV2 combines with J gene TRBJ1-4, with TRBD1 matching over 10 bases. CDR1 is SNHLY, CDR2 FYNNEI, per germline. This CDR3 has 11 residues. V shed 8 bases, J shed 9 bases, and the junction held 0 bases outside the gene matches. The CDR3 region is CASDRGQKLFF. CDR3 in DNA: TGTGCCAGCGACAGGGGGCAAAAACTGTTTTTT.

This clone was observed a single time. This chain uses TRBV2 with TRBJ1-2, with 9 bases fitting TRBD1. Germline-derived CDR1 and CDR2 are SNHLY and FYNNEI. CDR3 length: 16 amino acids. J lost 6 bases, V lost 3 bases, and 11 bases had no gene match. In DNA, the CDR3 is TGTGCCAGCAGTGACATACAGGGGGCGCCTAAGAATGGCTACACCTTC. As protein: CASSDIQGAPKNGYTF. The entire variable domain, with the rest obtained from reference TRBV2 and TRBJ1-2, is as follows: EPEVTQTPSHQVTQMGQEVILRCVPISNHLYFYWYRQILGQKVEFLVSFYNNEISEKSEIFDDQFSVERPDGSNFTLKIRSTKLEDSAMYFCASSDIQGAPKNGYTFGSGTRLTVV.

The count of this clone is one. This chain uses TRBV6-6 with TRBJ2-7, with D uncertain. This CDR3 is 16 amino acids long. V lost 0 bases and J lost 2, with 14 bases in between. Per the germline V gene, CDR1 is MNHNY and CDR2 is SVGAGI (reference sequence). The CDR3 reads CASSYSILREAYEQYF. The CDR3 DNA is TGTGCCAGCAGTTACTCTATATTGAGAGAGGCCTACGAGCAGTACTTC.

This chain links TRBV6-6 with TRBJ1-1; D remains ambiguous. The CDR3 consists of 12 residues. In germline, CDR1 is MNHNY, CDR2 SVGAGI (reference sequence). Trimming left V 4 bases short and J 5 bases short, with 8 bases between. CDR3 DNA sequence: TGTGCCAGCAGTTCAACTATGACTGAAGCTTTCTTT. Translated, it gives CASSSTMTEAFF.

This chain links TRBV5-4 with TRBJ1-2; TRBD1 might be the D (6 bases). The CDR3 totals 14 residues. V lost 4 bases to trimming and J lost 4 bases, with 14 bases between them. Per the germline V gene, CDR1 is SGHNT and CDR2 is YYREEE (reference sequence). The CDR3 loop is CASSQLTGTYGYTF. CDR3 nucleotides: TGTGCCAGCAGCCAACTTACAGGGACCTATGGCTACACCTTC.

The rearrangement uses TRBV6-5 and TRBJ2-7; D gene ambiguous. The CDR3 extends over 13 amino acids. The germline V and J ends were trimmed by 0 bases and 2 bases, with 5 bases remaining between them. The germline V gene has CDR1 MNHEY and CDR2 SVGAGI. DNA of the CDR3: TGTGCCAGCAGTTACTCGAGCGCCTACGAGCAGTACTTC. Its protein is CASSYSSAYEQYF.

This chain joins TRBV5-1 and TRBJ2-1; tentatively, D is TRBD1 (7 bases). Germline V CDR1 and CDR2: SGHRS, YFSETQ. The CDR3 consists of 17 residues. Trimming pared 4 bases from V and 3 bases from J, leaving 20 bases between. The CDR3: CASSPGGQTKHYNEQFF. The CDR3, as DNA: TGCGCCAGCAGCCCAGGGGGGCAGACAAAACACTACAATGAGCAGTTCTTC.

The rearrangement links TRBV2 to TRBJ1-2, with a tentative D call TRBD1 (6 bases). Germline CDR1 SNHLY, CDR2 FYNNEI. Trimming stripped 4 bases from V and 8 bases from J, with 11 bases between. The CDR3 is made up of 12 amino acids. Here the CDR3 DNA reads TGTGCCAGCAGTGGGGGACAAGGAGGCTACACCTTC. It specifies CASSGGQGGYTF.

The V and J genes are TRBV5-1 and TRBJ2-1; 11 bases map to TRBD2. Germline CDR1 and CDR2: SGHRS and YFSETQ. Losses at the gene ends were 4 bases for V and 11 bases for J; bases not matched to a gene: 17. The CDR3 sequence is 17 residues long. CDR3 sequence (DNA): TGCGCCAGCAGCCACAATAGCGGGAGGGAACCTACAATGAAGCAGTTCTTC. Its protein product is CASSHNSGREPTMKQFF.

This chain connects TRBV10-3 to TRBJ1-2; possible D gene TRBD1, 6 bases. This CDR3 spans 17 amino acids. Germline loops: CDR1 ENHRY, CDR2 SYGVKD. The germline V and J ends were trimmed by 3 bases and 4 bases, with 21 bases remaining between them. The CDR3, as DNA: TGTGCCATCAGTGATCCTCGTGACAGGCCGAACCTCTATGGCTACACCTTC. Residues: CAISDPRDRPNLYGYTF.